The T cell receptor (beta chain) under discussion was sequenced for a study of T cell repertoires in cytomegalovirus infection. Across the whole study: Signatures in public TCR beta sequences pointed to both CMV infection and matching HLA type.

This clonotype was found many times. CDR1 is SGHTA, CDR2 FQGNSA, per germline. Deletions cut 5 bases from V and 8 bases from J, with 10 bases between. This CDR3 comprises 12 residues. TCRdb re-called the reads with MiXCR, one entry per CDR3 protein. Among 200,000 to 300,000 distinct CDR3 sequences listed, approximately 9% were seen once. This clonotype originated in a human donor in good health (CMV status not recorded). Some clones in this sample may be carry-over from other donors' samples. This chain links TRBV7-2 with TRBJ2-1; D is undetermined. Material for sequencing was PBMCs. The CDR3 bases are TGTGCCAGCAGCCCCGACTGGGATGAGCAGTTCTTC. Protein sequence: CASSPDWDEQFF.